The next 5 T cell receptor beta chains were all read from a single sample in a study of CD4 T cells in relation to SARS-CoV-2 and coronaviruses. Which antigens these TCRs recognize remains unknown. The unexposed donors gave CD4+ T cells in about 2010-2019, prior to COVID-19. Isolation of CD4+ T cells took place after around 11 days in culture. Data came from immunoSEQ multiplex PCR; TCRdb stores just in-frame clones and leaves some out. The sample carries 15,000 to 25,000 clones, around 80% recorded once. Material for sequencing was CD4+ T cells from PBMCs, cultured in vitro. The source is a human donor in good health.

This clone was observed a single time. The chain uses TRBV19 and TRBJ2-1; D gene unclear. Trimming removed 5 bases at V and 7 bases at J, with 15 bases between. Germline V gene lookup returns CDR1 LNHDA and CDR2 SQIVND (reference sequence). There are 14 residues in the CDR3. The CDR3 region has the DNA TGTGCCAGTAGTCCCCTGCGCGAGCTAAATGAGCAGTTCTTC. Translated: CASSPLRELNEQFF.

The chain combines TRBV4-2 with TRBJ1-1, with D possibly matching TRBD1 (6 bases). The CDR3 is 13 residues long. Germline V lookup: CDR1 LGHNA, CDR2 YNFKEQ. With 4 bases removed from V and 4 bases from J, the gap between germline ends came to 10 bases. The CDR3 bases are TGTGCCAGCAGCCTAGACAGGCTCACTGAAGCTTTCTTT. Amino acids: CASSLDRLTEAFF.

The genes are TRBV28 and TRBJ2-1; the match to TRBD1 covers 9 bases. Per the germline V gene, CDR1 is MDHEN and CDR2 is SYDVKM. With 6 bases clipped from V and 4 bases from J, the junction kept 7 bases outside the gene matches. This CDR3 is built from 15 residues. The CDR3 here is CASSTTGGGYNEQFF. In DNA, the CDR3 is TGTGCCAGCAGCACGACAGGGGGAGGGTACAATGAGCAGTTCTTC.

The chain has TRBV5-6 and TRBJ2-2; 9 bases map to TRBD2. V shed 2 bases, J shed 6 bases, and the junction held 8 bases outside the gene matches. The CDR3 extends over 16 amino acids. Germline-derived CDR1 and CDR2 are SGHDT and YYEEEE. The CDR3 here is CASSFGVVAGAGELFF. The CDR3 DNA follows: TGTGCCAGCAGCTTTGGAGTGGTAGCGGGAGCCGGGGAGCTGTTTTTT.

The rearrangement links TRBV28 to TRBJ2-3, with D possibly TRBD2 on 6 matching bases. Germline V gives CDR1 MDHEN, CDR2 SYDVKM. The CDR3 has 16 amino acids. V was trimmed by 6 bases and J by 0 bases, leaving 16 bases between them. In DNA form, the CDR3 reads TGTGCCAGCAGACTCGACGGGGGTGCCAGCACAGATACGCAGTATTTT. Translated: CASRLDGGASTDTQYF.